These 19 T cell receptor beta chains came from one sample sequenced in a study of read filtering for tumor transcriptome and immune sequencing. From around 0.4 ug of RNA, a library with molecular barcoded alpha/delta and beta/gamma adaptors was made. TCRdb used MiXCR to reprocess the reads, holding one entry per CDR3 protein. The sample consists of about 130,000 distinct CDR3 sequences, 10% to 15% of them appearing once. The source material was a population of CD138-negative cells sorted from bone marrow. These receptors were obtained from a donor at least 40 years old with multiple myeloma.

This clonotype was seen a few times. V usage is TRBV7-9 and J usage is TRBJ1-1; D unresolved. This CDR3 contains 14 residues. Deletions cut 7 bases from V and 2 bases from J, with 14 bases between. Per germline, CDR1 SEHNR and CDR2 FQNEAQ (reference sequence). The CDR3 is CASTAFSDNTEAFF. Here the CDR3 DNA reads TGTGCCAGCACAGCTTTCTCAGATAACACTGAAGCTTTCTTT.

With regard to this clonotype: A read error may explain this, as a much larger clone is one base away. The chain links TRBV2 to TRBJ2-3, with 7 bases lining up with TRBD2. Germline V gene sequence: CDR1 SNHLY, CDR2 FYNNEI. This CDR3 comprises 16 residues. J gave up 1 base and V 4 bases, and 8 bases lay outside the gene matches. CDR3 sequence (DNA): TGTGCCAGCAGTGGAGCGTCCAGCGGGGGCACAGATACGCAGTATTTT. It translates to CASSGASSGGTDTQYF.

This clonotype was recorded many times. The chain uses TRBV5-1 and TRBJ2-7; D is unresolved. The CDR3 length is 16 residues. V lost 4 bases and J 4 bases, leaving 21 bases between the germline ends. Germline values: CDR1 SGHRS, CDR2 YFSETQ. The CDR3 is CASSLFSDPGRYEQYF. CDR3 nucleotide sequence: TGCGCCAGCAGCCTTTTCTCAGACCCAGGACGGTACGAGCAGTACTTC.

This clonotype was counted at least ten times. V gene TRBV20-1 combines with J gene TRBJ2-5, with TRBD1 matching over 7 bases. Trimming took 6 bases from V and 3 from J; bases not matched to a gene: 7. Germline loops: CDR1 DFQATT, CDR2 SNEGSKA (reference sequence). This CDR3 region has 13 residues. The CDR3 nucleotides read TGCAGTGCCAACGAGGGGACAGAAGAGACCCAGTACTTC. It yields the protein CSANEGTEETQYF.

The table lists this clonotype with a few counts. The chain employs TRBV11-2 and TRBJ2-1; tentative D call: TRBD1 (5 bases). CDR1 and CDR2 from the germline V gene are SGHAT and FQNNGV. The length of the CDR3 is 16 residues. V dropped 3 bases and J dropped 7 bases, with 19 bases sitting between them. In nucleotides, the CDR3 is TGTGCCAGCAGCTTCATTCCAGGGCAGGGCTTGAATGAGCAGTTCTTC. It specifies CASSFIPGQGLNEQFF.

This clonotype was detected only a few times. The chain has TRBV12-3 or TRBV12-4 and TRBJ1-5; 7 positions match TRBD1. Trimming cost V 7 bases and J 0 bases; bases outside gene matches: 15. The length of the CDR3 is 18 residues. Written as DNA, the CDR3 is TGTGCCAGCACCTTTACCGGACAGGATCGTTATAGCAATCAGCCCCAGCATTTT. It encodes CASTFTGQDRYSNQPQHF.

The J gene is TRBJ2-3, the V gene TRBV7-8; TRBD1 matches 10 bases. Per germline, CDR1 SGHVS and CDR2 FQNEAQ. The CDR3 extends over 15 amino acids. J lost 5 bases, V lost 6 bases, and 8 bases had no gene match. The CDR3 region has the DNA TGTGCCAGCAGTTTCCGACAGGGGGCTGGAGATACGCAGTATTTT. As protein: CASSFRQGAGDTQYF.

This clonotype was picked up many times. This CDR3 reads CASSFNQGTETQYF. For the CDR3, the DNA is TGCGCCAGCAGCTTTAATCAGGGGACAGAGACCCAGTACTTC. The gene calls are TRBV5-1 and TRBJ2-5; D is perhaps TRBD1 (6 bases). CDR3 size: 14 residues. Germline loops: CDR1 SGHRS, CDR2 YFSETQ. The V and J ends lost 2 bases and 4 bases respectively, with 12 bases between them.

This clonotype was seen repeatedly, ten times or more. CDR3 nucleotide sequence: TGTGCCATCAGTGAGGGCGATCTAGCAGATACGCAGTATTTT. This translates into CAISEGDLADTQYF. The chain carries TRBV10-3 and TRBJ2-3, with D unclear. Germline loops: CDR1 ENHRY, CDR2 SYGVKD. The CDR3 is made up of 14 amino acids. V shed 2 bases and J shed 4 bases, with 10 bases lying between them.

About this clonotype itself: A much larger clone is a single base away; this may be a read error. The J gene is TRBJ2-3, the V gene TRBV7-9; D is uncertain. Germline lookup yields CDR1 SEHNR and CDR2 FQNEAQ (reference sequence). The length of the CDR3 is 14 residues. CDR3 nucleotides: TGTGCCAGCAGCTTAGGGCAGTCAGGAGATACGCAGTGTTTT. This sequence encodes CASSLGQSGDTQCF. The entire variable domain, with the rest obtained from reference TRBV7-9 and TRBJ2-3, is as follows: DTGVSQNPRHKITKRGQNVTFRCDPISEHNRLYWYRQTLGQGPEFLTYFQNEAQLEKSRLLSDRFSAERPKGSFSTLEIQRTEQGDSAMYLCASSLGQSGDTQCFGPGTRLTVL.

Points on this clonotype: One end of the junction does not line up with germline, which may come from a read error. The chain links TRBV29-1 to TRBJ1-1, with D hard to call. The CDR3 sequence is 12 residues long. From germline, CDR1 is SQVTM and CDR2 ANQGSEA. The CDR3 is CSGEPSNTGAFF. In DNA form, the CDR3 reads TGCAGCGGTGAACCCTCGAACACTGGAGCTTTCTTT.

This clonotype was detected ten times or more. The chain has TRBV11-2 and TRBJ2-5; 11 bases map to TRBD2. CDR3 length: 17 residues. Losses at the gene ends were 5 bases for V and 2 bases for J; bases not matched to a gene: 10. CDR1 SGHAT and CDR2 FQNNGV come from the germline V gene. This CDR3 reads CASSLRRGLAAQETQYF. CDR3 coding DNA: TGTGCCAGCAGCCTAAGGAGGGGACTAGCGGCGCAAGAGACCCAGTACTTC.

As to this clonotype: A much bigger clone sits one base away, suggesting this may be a read error. This CDR3 is CASSLTGVEGTQYF. The DNA of the CDR3 is TGTGCCAGCAGTTTAACAGGAGTAGAGGGGACCCAGTACTTC. The chain has TRBV27 and TRBJ2-5; D tentatively fits TRBD1 or TRBD2 (5 bases each). V was clipped by 2 bases and J by 7 bases, with 14 bases between them. This CDR3 region has 14 residues. Germline V CDR1 and CDR2: MNHEY, SMNVEV (reference sequence).

This clonotype has at least ten counts. This chain joins TRBV7-9 and TRBJ2-1; 7 nucleotides match TRBD2. CDR1 and CDR2 from the germline V gene are SEHNR and FQNEAQ (reference sequence). The CDR3 sequence is 13 residues long. J lost 7 bases, V lost 0 bases, and 0 bases had no gene match. Written as DNA, the CDR3 is TGTGCCAGCAGCTTAGCGCGGGGGAATGAGCAGTTCTTC. Translating it yields CASSLARGNEQFF.

This clonotype was counted at least ten times. The chain couples TRBV20-1 to TRBJ2-4, with D perhaps matching TRBD2 (5 bases). Germline CDR1 and CDR2: DFQATT and SNEGSKA (reference sequence). The CDR3 covers 12 residues. V gave up 5 bases and J gave up 4 bases, with 9 bases separating them. The CDR3 region has the DNA TGCAGTGCTTCCGGGGTGAAAAACATTCAGTACTTC. Translation: CSASGVKNIQYF.

There are many counts of this clonotype. This chain joins TRBV7-2 and TRBJ2-1; 9 bases match TRBD2. This CDR3 region has 14 residues. The trim removed 4 bases at V and 9 bases at J, leaving 7 bases unmatched. Per germline, CDR1 SGHTA and CDR2 FQGNSA. The CDR3 region has the DNA TGTGCCAGCAGCTATAGCGGGAGTAGCCCTGAGCAGTTCTTC. Translated, it gives CASSYSGSSPEQFF. Based on the CDR3 plus reference TRBV7-2 and TRBJ2-1, the full variable domain is GAGVSQSPSNKVTEKGKDVELRCDPISGHTALYWYRQSLGQGLEFLIYFQGNSAPDKSGLPSDRFSAERTGGSVSTLTIQRTQQEDSAVYLCASSYSGSSPEQFFGPGTRLTVL.

This clonotype has at least ten counts. The gene calls are TRBV12-3 or TRBV12-4 and TRBJ2-4; D possibly corresponds to TRBD1 (5 bases). V was trimmed by 3 bases and J by 9 bases, leaving 15 bases between them. The CDR3 spans 14 residues. The CDR3 DNA reads as TGTGCCAGCAGTTTTACCTCAGGGAATCCCATTCAGTACTTC. Translation: CASSFTSGNPIQYF.

At least ten counts were recorded for this clonotype. V and J are TRBV7-9 and TRBJ2-7; 7 nucleotides agree with TRBD1. V trimming: 5 bases; J trimming: 1 base; junction bases outside the gene matches: 8. The CDR3 is 15 residues long. The germline V gene has CDR1 SEHNR and CDR2 FQNEAQ (reference sequence). This CDR3 reads CASSPVQGISYEQYF. In DNA form, the CDR3 reads TGTGCCAGCAGCCCGGTACAGGGGATTTCCTACGAGCAGTACTTC.

The chain recombines TRBV28 with TRBJ1-1, with D possibly being TRBD1 (6 bases). CDR1 and CDR2 (germline): MDHEN, SYDVKM. CDR3 length: 16 amino acids. Trimming removed 6 bases from V and 2 bases from J, with 19 bases in between. CDR3 amino acids: CASRQQGPVENTEAFF. CDR3 coding DNA: TGTGCCAGCAGGCAACAGGGACCGGTGGAAAACACTGAAGCTTTCTTT.